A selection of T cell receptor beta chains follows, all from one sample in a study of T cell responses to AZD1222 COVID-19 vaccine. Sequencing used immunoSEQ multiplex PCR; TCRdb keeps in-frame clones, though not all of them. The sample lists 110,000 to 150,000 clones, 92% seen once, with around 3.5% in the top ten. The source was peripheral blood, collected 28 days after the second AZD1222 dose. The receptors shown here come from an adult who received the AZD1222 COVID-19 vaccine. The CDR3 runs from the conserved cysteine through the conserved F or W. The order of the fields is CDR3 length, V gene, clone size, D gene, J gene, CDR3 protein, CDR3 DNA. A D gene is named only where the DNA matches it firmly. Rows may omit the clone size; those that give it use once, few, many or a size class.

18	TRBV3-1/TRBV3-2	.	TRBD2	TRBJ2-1	CASSQWTSGRMFYNEQFF	TGTGCCAGCAGCCAGTGGACTAGCGGGAGAATGTTCTACAATGAGCAGTTCTTC
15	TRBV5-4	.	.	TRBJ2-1	CASSLAQGTHNEQFF	TGTGCCAGCAGCTTGGCACAGGGCACCCACAATGAGCAGTTCTTC
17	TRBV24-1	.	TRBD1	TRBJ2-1	CATSDSLGQGGYNEQFF	TGTGCCACCAGTGATAGCCTAGGACAGGGGGGCTACAATGAGCAGTTCTTC
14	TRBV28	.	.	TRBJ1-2	CASSLGGGHYGYTF	TGTGCCAGCAGTTTAGGTGGGGGCCACTATGGCTACACCTTC
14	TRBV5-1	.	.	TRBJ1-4	CASSLDGSFEKLFF	TGCGCCAGCAGCTTGGACGGCAGTTTTGAAAAACTGTTTTTT
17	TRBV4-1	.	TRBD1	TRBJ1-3	CASSRSGGQDVGNTIYF	TGCGCCAGCAGCCGGAGTGGTGGACAGGATGTCGGAAACACCATATATTTT
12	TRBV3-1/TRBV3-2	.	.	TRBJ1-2	CASSHRQRGYTF	TGTGCCAGCAGCCATCGACAGAGAGGCTACACCTTC
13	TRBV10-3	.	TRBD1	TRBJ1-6	CAISEQGFSPLHF	TGTGCCATCAGTGAACAGGGGTTTTCACCCCTCCACTTT
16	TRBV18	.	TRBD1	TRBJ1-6	CASSNSGTGRNSPLHF	TGTGCCAGCTCAAACTCCGGGACAGGCCGGAATTCACCCCTCCACTTT
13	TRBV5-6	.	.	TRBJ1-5	CASSLWENQPQHF	TGTGCCAGCAGCTTGTGGGAAAATCAGCCCCAGCATTTT
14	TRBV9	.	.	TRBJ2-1	CASSVVSSPNEQFF	TGTGCCAGCAGCGTAGTTTCAAGTCCCAATGAGCAGTTCTTC
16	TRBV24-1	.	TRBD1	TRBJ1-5	CATSDPGQGGNQPQHF	TGTGCCACCAGTGACCCGGGACAGGGGGGCAATCAGCCCCAGCATTTT
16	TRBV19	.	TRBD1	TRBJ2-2	CASSTRTGANTGELFF	TGTGCCAGTAGTACCCGGACAGGCGCGAACACCGGGGAGCTGTTTTTT
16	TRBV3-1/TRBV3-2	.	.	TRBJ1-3	CASSQGTDILGNTIYF	TGTGCCAGCAGCCAAGGAACAGATATACTTGGAAACACCATATATTTT
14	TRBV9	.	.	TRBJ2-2	CASSVVGSHGELFF	TGTGCCAGCAGCGTAGTCGGGAGCCACGGGGAGCTGTTTTTT
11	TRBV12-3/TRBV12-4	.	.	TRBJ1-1	CASSLGTEAFF	TGTGCCAGCAGTTTAGGGACAGAAGCTTTCTTT
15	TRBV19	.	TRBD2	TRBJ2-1	CASSSLAGGVGEQFF	TGTGCCAGTAGTAGCCTAGCGGGAGGGGTGGGTGAGCAGTTCTTC
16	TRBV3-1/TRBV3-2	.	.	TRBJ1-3	CASSQDAGGSGNTIYF	TGTGCCAGCAGCCAAGATGCGGGAGGCTCTGGAAACACCATATATTTT
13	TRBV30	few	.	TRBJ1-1	CAWGTVRVTEAFF	TGTGCCTGGGGGACTGTCAGGGTCACTGAAGCTTTCTTT
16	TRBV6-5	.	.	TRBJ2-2	CASSYSGWAETGELFF	TGTGCCAGCAGTTACTCCGGGTGGGCAGAAACCGGGGAGCTGTTTTTT
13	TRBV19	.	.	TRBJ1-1	CASSPLGNTEAFF	TGTGCCAGTAGTCCCTTGGGTAACACTGAAGCTTTCTTT
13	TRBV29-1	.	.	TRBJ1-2	CSAHRASDYGYTF	TGCAGCGCCCACCGGGCCTCGGACTATGGCTACACCTTC
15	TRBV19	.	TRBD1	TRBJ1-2	CASNQGQAPNYGYTF	TGTGCCAGTAACCAAGGACAGGCCCCCAACTATGGCTACACCTTC
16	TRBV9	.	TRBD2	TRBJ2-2	CASSSGGLAAAGELFF	TGTGCCAGCAGCTCAGGGGGACTAGCGGCCGCCGGGGAGCTGTTTTTT
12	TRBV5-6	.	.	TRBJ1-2	CASSWEGYGYTF	TGTGCCAGCAGCTGGGAGGGCTATGGCTACACCTTC
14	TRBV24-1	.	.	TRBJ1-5	CATGGTGSNQPQHF	TGTGCCACCGGCGGGACGGGTAGCAATCAGCCCCAGCATTTT
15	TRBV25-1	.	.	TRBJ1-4	CASSLTGTFYEKLFF	TGTGCCAGCAGCCTAACCGGGACTTTCTACGAAAAACTGTTTTTT
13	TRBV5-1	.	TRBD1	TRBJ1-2	CASRSDRDYGYTF	TGCGCCAGCAGATCGGACAGGGACTATGGCTACACCTTC
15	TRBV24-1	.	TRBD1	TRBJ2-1	CATSLTGQGRNEQFF	TGTGCCACCAGTCTCACAGGACAGGGGAGAAATGAGCAGTTCTTC
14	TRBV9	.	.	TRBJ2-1	CASSPPSSLNEQFF	TGTGCCAGCAGCCCCCCCTCAAGTCTCAATGAGCAGTTCTTC
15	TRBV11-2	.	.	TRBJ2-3	CASSFWESSTDTQYF	TGTGCCAGCAGCTTTTGGGAATCTAGCACAGATACGCAGTATTTT
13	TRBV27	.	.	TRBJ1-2	CASSFQGRYGYTF	TGTGCCAGCAGTTTTCAGGGGCGATATGGCTACACCTTC
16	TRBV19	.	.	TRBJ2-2	CASSILTPFNTGELFF	TGTGCCAGTAGTATTCTGACTCCTTTCAACACCGGGGAGCTGTTTTTT
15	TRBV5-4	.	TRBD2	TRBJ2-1	CASSLGLASLNEQFF	TGTGCCAGCAGCTTGGGACTAGCGAGCTTAAATGAGCAGTTCTTC
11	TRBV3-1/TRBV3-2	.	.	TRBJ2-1	CASSQDYEQFF	TGTGCCAGCAGCCAAGATTATGAGCAGTTCTTC
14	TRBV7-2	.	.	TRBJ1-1	CASTEYGQNTEAFF	TGTGCCAGCACGGAATACGGTCAAAACACTGAAGCTTTCTTT
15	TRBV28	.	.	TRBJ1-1	CASSRKQRMNTEAFF	TGTGCCAGCAGTCGAAAACAGAGAATGAACACTGAAGCTTTCTTT
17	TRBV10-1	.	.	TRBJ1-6	CASSESRRGAYNSPLHF	TGCGCCAGCAGTGAGTCAAGGAGGGGCGCCTATAATTCACCCCTCCACTTT
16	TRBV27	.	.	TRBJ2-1	CASSSQDYTQNNEQFF	TGTGCCAGCAGTTCCCAGGACTATACTCAAAACAATGAGCAGTTCTTC
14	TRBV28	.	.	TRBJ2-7	CASSFRQSSYEQYF	TGTGCCAGCAGTTTCAGGCAGAGCTCCTACGAGCAGTACTTC
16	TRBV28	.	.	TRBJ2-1	CASTPPRRTFYTEQFF	TGTGCCAGCACCCCCCCGAGGCGGACGTTCTACACTGAGCAGTTCTTC
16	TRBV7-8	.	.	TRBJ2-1	CASSLAGSGGYNEQFF	TGTGCCAGCAGCTTAGCAGGATCTGGGGGCTACAATGAGCAGTTCTTC
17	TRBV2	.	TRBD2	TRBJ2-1	CASSERRGSGRANEQFF	TGTGCCAGCAGTGAAAGGAGGGGGAGCGGGAGGGCCAATGAGCAGTTCTTC
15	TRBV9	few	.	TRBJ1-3	CASSLGEVSGNTIYF	TGTGCCAGCAGCCTCGGTGAAGTCTCTGGAAACACCATATATTTT
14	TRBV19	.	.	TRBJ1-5	CASTAGAGRQPQHF	TGTGCCAGTACCGCGGGCGCAGGCCGGCAGCCCCAGCATTTT
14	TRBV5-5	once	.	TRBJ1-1	CASSGRDQYTEAFF	TGTGCCAGCAGCGGCAGGGATCAGTACACTGAAGCTTTCTTT
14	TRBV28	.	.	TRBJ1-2	CASSSPSSNYGYTF	TGTGCCAGTAGTAGTCCGAGCAGTAACTATGGCTACACCTTC
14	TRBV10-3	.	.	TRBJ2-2	CAISARENTGELFF	TGTGCCATCAGTGCCAGGGAGAACACCGGGGAGCTGTTTTTT
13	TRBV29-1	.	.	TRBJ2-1	CSVEGTQYNEQFF	TGCAGCGTTGAGGGGACCCAGTACAATGAGCAGTTCTTC
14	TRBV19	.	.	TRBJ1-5	CASSGTREYQPQHF	TGTGCCAGTAGCGGCACAAGGGAATATCAGCCCCAGCATTTT
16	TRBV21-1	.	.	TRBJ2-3	CASSKGGHLVGDTQYF	TGTGCCAGCAGCAAAGGCGGACACCTCGTTGGAGATACGCAGTATTTT
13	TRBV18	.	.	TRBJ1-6	CASSLEGNSPLHF	TGTGCCAGCTCCTTAGAGGGGAACTCACCCCTCCACTTT
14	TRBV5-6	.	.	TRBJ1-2	CASILGSSEWGYTF	TGTGCCAGCATCCTGGGAAGCTCGGAGTGGGGCTACACCTTC
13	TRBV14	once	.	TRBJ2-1	CASSQDSYNEQFF	TGTGCCAGCAGCCAAGACAGCTACAATGAGCAGTTCTTC
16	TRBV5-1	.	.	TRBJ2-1	CASSLVGGEAYNEQFF	TGCGCCAGCAGCTTAGTGGGGGGAGAGGCCTACAATGAGCAGTTCTTC